Listed below are T cell receptor beta chains from one sample, sequenced in a study of shared clonotypes between healthy human individuals. The data were produced by immunoSEQ multiplex PCR, yet TCRdb's version contains in-frame clones alone and is incomplete. Of around 2.1 million clones listed, about 93% are singletons. The material sequenced was naive CD8+ T cells from PBMCs. These receptors were obtained from a man aged 18-30 years in good health. Some clones in this sample may be carry-over from other donors' samples. Each CDR3 is given with its conserved first and last residue.

v_call: TRBV21-1; j_call: TRBJ2-5; cdr3_aa: CASSKRRAGGPVWETQYF
v_call: TRBV6-5; j_call: TRBJ2-2; cdr3_aa: CASSYGAPQAGELFF
v_call: TRBV6-5; j_call: TRBJ2-7; cdr3_aa: CASSLGLDEQYF
v_call: TRBV1; j_call: TRBJ2-3; cdr3_aa: CTSSQNGSGTDTQYF
v_call: TRBV5-1; j_call: TRBJ1-5; cdr3_aa: CASSSRGQPQHF
v_call: TRBV29-1; j_call: TRBJ2-7; cdr3_aa: CSVQLVSYEQYF
v_call: TRBV28; j_call: TRBJ1-4; cdr3_aa: CASSFPTGGGDEKLFF
v_call: TRBV30; j_call: TRBJ2-7; cdr3_aa: CAWSKNRDLLSYEQYF
v_call: TRBV9; j_call: TRBJ2-3; cdr3_aa: CASSENYRTDTQYF
v_call: TRBV13; j_call: TRBJ2-7; cdr3_aa: CASSFAGTDYEQYF
v_call: TRBV27; j_call: TRBJ2-7; cdr3_aa: CASSAQGGYEQYF